Listed below are T cell receptor beta chains from one sample, sequenced in a study of OX40 agonist ivuxolimab in advanced cancers. The assay was immunoSEQ multiplex PCR, and TCRdb's table has in-frame clones only and misses some. This sample yields around 70,000 clones, of which around four fifths are seen a single time; around 1.8% belongs to the top ten. This specimen was CD4+ or CD8+ T cells sorted from blood, taken in a trial of the OX40 agonist ivuxolimab. Receptor source: an adult with an advanced solid tumor such as melanoma, head and neck, liver or kidney cancer. The CDR3 runs from the conserved cysteine through the conserved F or W. A D gene is named only where the DNA matches it firmly. Size tells how often a clone was seen (once, few, many) or the class of an expanded clone, and some rows leave it out.

v_gene: TRBV2
d_gene: .
len: 11
j_gene: TRBJ2-2
abundance: once
CDR3aa: CASTYAGELFF
CDR3nt: TGTGCCAGCACCTACGCCGGGGAGCTGTTTTTT

v_gene: TRBV29-1
d_gene: TRBD1
len: 13
j_gene: TRBJ2-1
abundance: .
CDR3aa: CSVGQAGYNEQFF
CDR3nt: TGCAGCGTGGGACAGGCGGGATACAATGAGCAGTTCTTC

v_gene: TRBV27
d_gene: TRBD2
len: 16
j_gene: TRBJ2-3
abundance: .
CDR3aa: CASGRLAGLAGDTQYF
CDR3nt: TGTGCCAGCGGGAGGCTAGCGGGACTCGCAGGGGATACGCAGTATTTT

v_gene: TRBV28
d_gene: .
len: 15
j_gene: TRBJ1-2
abundance: .
CDR3aa: CASSLGGTGDYGYTF
CDR3nt: TGTGCCAGCAGTTTGGGAGGGACGGGGGACTATGGCTACACCTTC

v_gene: TRBV28
d_gene: .
len: 12
j_gene: TRBJ1-2
abundance: .
CDR3aa: CASSPGSYGYTF
CDR3nt: TGTGCCAGCAGCCCGGGCTCCTATGGCTACACCTTC

v_gene: TRBV4-2
d_gene: .
len: 17
j_gene: TRBJ2-1
abundance: once
CDR3aa: CASSQEIGGTSGNEQFF
CDR3nt: TGTGCCAGCAGCCAAGAAATAGGCGGAACCTCCGGCAATGAGCAGTTCTTC

v_gene: TRBV19
d_gene: .
len: 14
j_gene: TRBJ1-2
abundance: .
CDR3aa: CASSMHGDSYGYTF
CDR3nt: TGTGCCAGTAGTATGCACGGAGATAGCTATGGCTACACCTTC

v_gene: TRBV11-2
d_gene: .
len: 15
j_gene: TRBJ2-2
abundance: once
CDR3aa: CASGSLRTNTGELFF
CDR3nt: TGTGCCAGCGGTAGCCTAAGAACGAACACCGGGGAGCTGTTTTTT

v_gene: TRBV5-1
d_gene: TRBD1
len: 14
j_gene: TRBJ2-7
abundance: .
CDR3aa: CASRPGQGVYEQYF
CDR3nt: TGCGCCAGCAGGCCGGGACAGGGCGTTTACGAGCAGTACTTC

v_gene: TRBV7-9
d_gene: .
len: 14
j_gene: TRBJ1-2
abundance: .
CDR3aa: CASSLGQTNYGYTF
CDR3nt: TGTGCCAGCAGCTTAGGACAAACCAACTATGGCTACACCTTC

v_gene: TRBV19
d_gene: TRBD1
len: 13
j_gene: TRBJ2-7
abundance: .
CDR3aa: CASSRQGAYEQYF
CDR3nt: TGTGCCAGTAGTAGACAGGGGGCCTACGAGCAGTACTTC

v_gene: TRBV5-1
d_gene: .
len: 13
j_gene: TRBJ1-4
abundance: .
CDR3aa: CASSRGTNEKLFF
CDR3nt: TGCGCCAGCAGCAGGGGAACAAATGAAAAACTGTTTTTT

v_gene: TRBV28
d_gene: .
len: 14
j_gene: TRBJ1-4
abundance: .
CDR3aa: CASVIDRGDEKLFF
CDR3nt: TGTGCCAGCGTCATCGATAGGGGGGATGAAAAACTGTTTTTT

v_gene: TRBV28
d_gene: TRBD2
len: 17
j_gene: TRBJ2-3
abundance: .
CDR3aa: CASSFLASGENTDTQYF
CDR3nt: TGTGCCAGCAGTTTTCTGGCTAGCGGGGAGAACACAGATACGCAGTATTTT

v_gene: TRBV11-2
d_gene: TRBD1
len: 18
j_gene: TRBJ1-1
abundance: .
CDR3aa: CASSLVLGQGRRDTEAFF
CDR3nt: TGTGCCAGCAGCTTAGTTCTCGGACAGGGGAGAAGGGACACTGAAGCTTTCTTT

v_gene: TRBV27
d_gene: .
len: 14
j_gene: TRBJ1-5
abundance: .
CDR3aa: CASSLSRGFQPQHF
CDR3nt: TGTGCCAGCAGTTTATCGAGGGGGTTTCAGCCCCAGCATTTT

v_gene: TRBV7-2
d_gene: TRBD2
len: 17
j_gene: TRBJ2-1
abundance: .
CDR3aa: CASSPRLAGVPYNEQFF
CDR3nt: TGTGCCAGCAGCCCCCGACTAGCGGGGGTACCCTACAATGAGCAGTTCTTC

v_gene: TRBV5-1
d_gene: TRBD2
len: 18
j_gene: TRBJ2-7
abundance: .
CDR3aa: CASSMGTSGGGPAYEQYF
CDR3nt: TGCGCCAGCAGCATGGGGACTAGCGGAGGGGGACCGGCATACGAGCAGTACTTC

v_gene: TRBV5-1
d_gene: .
len: 14
j_gene: TRBJ1-2
abundance: .
CDR3aa: CASSSTFGHYGYTF
CDR3nt: TGCGCCAGCAGCTCGACATTCGGGCACTATGGCTACACCTTC

v_gene: TRBV27
d_gene: TRBD1
len: 19
j_gene: TRBJ2-6
abundance: few
CDR3aa: CASSFEGARVVAGANVLTF
CDR3nt: TGTGCCAGCAGTTTCGAGGGGGCGAGAGTGGTGGCTGGGGCCAACGTCCTGACTTTC

v_gene: TRBV6-1
d_gene: .
len: 13
j_gene: TRBJ2-7
abundance: few
CDR3aa: CASSVGGSYEQYF
CDR3nt: TGTGCCAGCAGTGTCGGGGGATCCTACGAGCAGTACTTC

v_gene: TRBV5-1
d_gene: TRBD1
len: 15
j_gene: TRBJ2-5
abundance: .
CDR3aa: CASSPSGTGLETQYF
CDR3nt: TGCGCCAGCAGCCCCTCCGGGACAGGGTTAGAGACCCAGTACTTC

v_gene: TRBV5-1
d_gene: TRBD2
len: 15
j_gene: TRBJ2-1
abundance: .
CDR3aa: CASSLGVAGYNEQFF
CDR3nt: TGCGCCAGCAGCTTGGGGGTAGCGGGATACAATGAGCAGTTCTTC

v_gene: TRBV5-6
d_gene: .
len: 15
j_gene: TRBJ1-1
abundance: .
CDR3aa: CASIQRAGAGTEAFF
CDR3nt: TGTGCCAGCATCCAAAGAGCGGGGGCAGGAACTGAAGCTTTCTTT

v_gene: TRBV6-5
d_gene: .
len: 13
j_gene: TRBJ1-1
abundance: .
CDR3aa: CASRTTRNTEAFF
CDR3nt: TGTGCCAGCAGAACAACGAGGAACACTGAAGCTTTCTTT

v_gene: TRBV18
d_gene: TRBD2
len: 15
j_gene: TRBJ2-5
abundance: .
CDR3aa: CASSPDSGVRETQYF
CDR3nt: TGTGCCAGCTCACCAGATAGCGGGGTCAGGGAGACCCAGTACTTC

v_gene: TRBV5-1
d_gene: TRBD1
len: 15
j_gene: TRBJ2-7
abundance: few
CDR3aa: CASSPTGTDSYEQYF
CDR3nt: TGCGCCAGCAGCCCAACCGGGACAGACTCCTACGAGCAGTACTTC

v_gene: TRBV30
d_gene: TRBD1
len: 15
j_gene: TRBJ2-7
abundance: .
CDR3aa: CAWSPGQGGRYEQYF
CDR3nt: TGTGCCTGGAGTCCTGGACAGGGTGGAAGGTACGAGCAGTACTTC

v_gene: TRBV27
d_gene: TRBD1
len: 15
j_gene: TRBJ1-4
abundance: .
CDR3aa: CASSLSDRPWEKLFF
CDR3nt: TGTGCCAGCAGTTTATCGGACAGGCCGTGGGAAAAACTGTTTTTT

v_gene: TRBV6-1
d_gene: .
len: 17
j_gene: TRBJ2-5
abundance: .
CDR3aa: CASSEKVRRLWGETQYF
CDR3nt: TGTGCCAGCAGTGAAAAGGTTCGAAGACTTTGGGGGGAGACCCAGTACTTC

v_gene: TRBV9
d_gene: .
len: 13
j_gene: TRBJ1-3
abundance: .
CDR3aa: CASSRTSGNTIYF
CDR3nt: TGTGCCAGCAGCAGGACCTCTGGAAACACCATATATTTT

v_gene: TRBV19
d_gene: TRBD2
len: 16
j_gene: TRBJ2-3
abundance: .
CDR3aa: CASSSRSGGGRDTQYF
CDR3nt: TGTGCCAGTAGTTCCCGAAGCGGGGGGGGAAGAGATACGCAGTATTTT

v_gene: TRBV13
d_gene: .
len: 16
j_gene: TRBJ1-6
abundance: .
CDR3aa: CASSFGWGAYNSPLHF
CDR3nt: TGTGCCAGCAGCTTTGGGTGGGGGGCCTATAATTCACCCCTCCACTTT

v_gene: TRBV29-1
d_gene: .
len: 13
j_gene: TRBJ2-7
abundance: .
CDR3aa: CSVATGDIYEQYF
CDR3nt: TGCAGCGTTGCTACGGGGGACATCTACGAGCAGTACTTC

v_gene: TRBV5-1
d_gene: TRBD2
len: 17
j_gene: TRBJ2-2
abundance: .
CDR3aa: CASSFSSSGGPTGELFF
CDR3nt: TGCGCCAGCAGCTTTAGTTCTAGCGGGGGTCCCACCGGGGAGCTGTTTTTT

v_gene: TRBV19
d_gene: TRBD1
len: 14
j_gene: TRBJ2-1
abundance: .
CDR3aa: CATWDRGKANEQFF
CDR3nt: TGTGCCACCTGGGACAGGGGAAAGGCCAATGAGCAGTTCTTC

v_gene: TRBV27
d_gene: .
len: 14
j_gene: TRBJ2-1
abundance: .
CDR3aa: CASNPTSWANEQFF
CDR3nt: TGTGCCAGCAACCCGACTAGTTGGGCCAATGAGCAGTTCTTC

v_gene: TRBV7-2
d_gene: .
len: 18
j_gene: TRBJ1-1
abundance: .
CDR3aa: CASSFLRGRERMNTEAFF
CDR3nt: TGTGCCAGCAGCTTCCTACGAGGGCGGGAAAGAATGAACACTGAAGCTTTCTTT

v_gene: TRBV9
d_gene: .
len: 15
j_gene: TRBJ2-7
abundance: .
CDR3aa: CASSPFLVPMGEQYF
CDR3nt: TGTGCCAGCAGCCCTTTCTTGGTCCCAATGGGGGAGCAGTACTTC

v_gene: TRBV30
d_gene: .
len: 15
j_gene: TRBJ1-3
abundance: .
CDR3aa: CAWSPFIPAGDTIYF
CDR3nt: TGTGCCTGGAGTCCGTTTATACCCGCCGGGGACACCATATATTTT

v_gene: TRBV9
d_gene: .
len: 19
j_gene: TRBJ2-2
abundance: .
CDR3aa: CASSPRTPFAASNTGELFF
CDR3nt: TGTGCCAGCAGCCCTCGGACTCCCTTTGCTGCTTCGAACACCGGGGAGCTGTTTTTT